This T cell receptor beta chain was documented in a study of T cell responses to AZD1222 COVID-19 vaccine. Regarding the study as a whole: The donor cohort was predominantly white British with a female majority, and clonal diversity may have been underestimated. Researchers report vaccine-associated CD4 TCRs spanning spike, with dominance at 160-218 and 743-854. Unmutated variant regions are reportedly the target of nearly half of TCRs that are spike-specific. Just a handful of AZD1222 recipients were seropositive at baseline.

Generated by immunoSEQ multiplex PCR, the TCRdb table keeps only in-frame clones and is missing some. The sample shows about 140,000 clones, 80% to 95% of them seen only once. Note on this clone: The antigen remains unidentified.

The material sequenced was peripheral blood, taken on day 0 of MenACWY control vaccination. The origin of this receptor is an adult in good health.

The CDR3 reads CASSHGGRSDTQYF. CDR3 coding DNA: TGTGCCAGCAGCCACGGGGGGCGCTCAGATACGCAGTATTTT. The genes are TRBV3-1 (or the pseudogene TRBV3-2) and TRBJ2-3, with TRBD2 as a possible D gene (7 bases). CDR1 is LGHDT, CDR2 YNNKEL, per germline (reference sequence). Trimming shortened V by 3 bases and J by 4 bases, and 11 bases separated the two germline ends. There are 14 residues in the CDR3.